A single sample gave rise to the 18 T cell receptor beta chains below, sequenced in a study of blood T cells in healthy people across ages. The use of a sample-barcoded 5' primer and a J-beta primer mix characterized a second PCR of roughly 6 to 12 cycles. TCRdb re-called the 5' RACE reads with MiXCR, one entry per CDR3 protein. The sample lists about 640,000 distinct CDR3 sequences, 25% to 35% occurring once. The material sequenced was blood. The receptors were sampled from an elderly woman in good health.

As regards this clonotype: Just one base apart from a much larger clone, this may be a read error. No conserved phenylalanine or tryptophan ends this CDR3, so it is likely a read error. This sequence joins TRBV20-1 and TRBJ2-3; 9 bases map to TRBD2. This CDR3 has 15 amino acids. Per germline, CDR1 DFQATT and CDR2 SNEGSKA (reference sequence). The V gene end was trimmed by 4 bases and the J gene end by 1 base; junction bases not matched to a gene: 6. In nucleotides, the CDR3 is TGCAGTGCTAAGCGCGGGGGGGTGGGCACAGATACGCAGTATTTG. Protein product: CSAKRGGVGTDTQYL.

This chain links TRBV12-3 or TRBV12-4 with TRBJ2-3; tentatively, D is TRBD2 (6 bases). The CDR3 runs to 14 residues. V shed 6 bases and J shed 15 bases, with 25 bases lying between them. CDR3 nucleotides: TGTGCCAGCAGCACAGGAGGGGCGGCAGATATGGAATATTTT. Amino acid sequence: CASSTGGAADMEYF.

This sequence joins TRBV24-1 and TRBJ2-1, with D unclear. CDR1 and CDR2 from the germline V gene are KGHDR and SFDVKD. V dropped 2 bases and J dropped 8 bases, with 9 bases sitting between them. The CDR3 is made up of 13 amino acids. CDR3 amino acids: CATSDSVGDEQFF. The CDR3 nucleotides are TGTGCCACCAGTGATTCAGTAGGCGATGAGCAGTTCTTC.

This clonotype was detected ten times or more. V gene TRBV27 combines with J gene TRBJ1-5, with a weak D call TRBD1 (6 bases). This CDR3 contains 15 residues. CDR1 is MNHEY and CDR2 is SMNVEV in the germline V gene (reference sequence). Trimming took off 6 bases at V and 6 bases at J, with 18 bases between the two ends. CDR3 in amino acids: CASRSDGKGVQPQHF. The CDR3 coding sequence is TGTGCCAGCAGATCCGACGGAAAGGGGGTTCAGCCCCAGCATTTT.

This clonotype was recorded many times. The chain joins TRBV5-1 to TRBJ1-6; 7 bases are a match to TRBD1. V was clipped by 1 base and J by 7 bases; unmatched bases: 5. The CDR3 covers 15 residues. Germline V gene sequence: CDR1 SGHRS, CDR2 YFSETQ. This CDR3 is CASSLSTGVNSPLHF. CDR3 nucleotides: TGCGCCAGCAGCTTGTCCACAGGGGTAAATTCACCCCTCCACTTT.

The table lists this clonotype with a count of one. V usage is TRBV7-9 and J usage is TRBJ1-2, with 8 positions matching TRBD1. The CDR3 extends over 14 amino acids. The junction had 5 bases not matched to a gene; V was cut back by 4 bases and J by 4 bases. The germline V gene has CDR1 SEHNR and CDR2 FQNEAQ (reference sequence). CDR3 in amino acids: CASSSRGPGYGYTF. In DNA form, the CDR3 reads TGTGCCAGCAGCTCCAGGGGGCCGGGCTATGGCTACACCTTC.

This clonotype was observed many times. The chain carries TRBV29-1 and TRBJ1-2; tentative D call: TRBD1 (5 bases). V gave up 5 bases and J gave up 4 bases, with 8 bases separating them. Germline CDR1 reads SQVTM; CDR2 reads ANQGSEA. The CDR3 loop spans 11 amino acids. The CDR3 DNA follows: TGCAGCGTTACAGGTTCCTATGGCTACACCTTC. Amino acids: CSVTGSYGYTF.

This clonotype occurred a few times. The chain joins TRBV7-2 to TRBJ2-2; the match to TRBD1 covers 8 bases. The CDR3 covers 16 residues. Germline assignment: CDR1 SGHTA and CDR2 FQGNSA. Germline trimming cut 5 bases from V and 4 bases from J; bases unmatched to any gene: 9. The CDR3 DNA is TGTGCCAGCAGCCGGACAGGGCTAGGGTTCACCGGGGAGCTGTTTTTT. Translated: CASSRTGLGFTGELFF.

The rearrangement links TRBV20-1 to TRBJ1-2, with a tentative D call TRBD1 (6 bases). The CDR3 is 14 amino acids. V was shortened by 6 bases and J by 3 bases, with 17 bases between the two germline ends. Germline assignment: CDR1 DFQATT and CDR2 SNEGSKA (reference sequence). The CDR3 spells CSASEHREDYGYTF. CDR3 bases: TGCAGTGCCTCGGAACACAGGGAGGACTATGGCTACACCTTC.

The rearrangement uses TRBV28 and TRBJ2-5; 7 bases line up with TRBD1. TRBJ2-7 matches the DNA end more closely, so the J call is doubtful. This CDR3 comprises 14 residues. Germline V gene sequence: CDR1 MDHEN, CDR2 SYDVKM. The CDR3 loop reads CASKGGQRNYEQYF. CDR3 in DNA: TGTGCCAGCAAAGGGGGACAGAGAAACTACGAGCAGTACTTC.

This clonotype was counted at least ten times. The J gene is TRBJ1-5, the V gene TRBV4-3; no firm D call. The CDR3 is made up of 14 amino acids. With 0 bases removed from V and 6 bases from J, the gap between germline ends came to 9 bases. Germline CDR1 LGHNA, CDR2 YSLEER. The CDR3 nucleotides read TGCGCCAGCAGCCAAGATTTTTGGACTCAGCCCCAGCATTTT. As protein: CASSQDFWTQPQHF.

This clonotype was seen a single time. This may come from a read error, since a much larger clone is one base off. The V gene is TRBV4-1, the J gene TRBJ1-2; D remains unclear. The CDR3 covers 15 residues. Germline CDR1 and CDR2: MGHRA and YSYEKL. The V gene lost 0 bases and the J gene lost 5 bases, with 13 bases spanning the gap. The chain's CDR3 is CASSQDDGFGYGYTF. CDR3 nucleotide sequence: TGCGCCAGCAGCCAAGATGATGGATTTGGTTATGGCTACACCTTC.

The V and J genes are TRBV7-9 and TRBJ1-1; 9 bases are a match to TRBD1. V trimming: 5 bases; J trimming: 1 base; junction bases outside the gene matches: 8. The V gene's germline CDR1 is SEHNR and CDR2 FQNEAQ (reference sequence). This CDR3 region has 16 residues. The CDR3 region is CASSPSGQGWNTEAFF. The CDR3 DNA is TGTGCCAGCAGCCCATCCGGACAGGGGTGGAACACTGAAGCTTTCTTT.

This clonotype was observed at least ten times. The CDR3 reads CASSRDPADEKLFF. In nucleotides, the CDR3 is TGTGCCAGCAGCCGGGACCCGGCGGATGAAAAACTGTTTTTT. The V and J genes are TRBV7-2 and TRBJ1-4; tentatively, D is TRBD1 (5 bases). Trimming cost V 5 bases and J 6 bases, with 13 bases left between them. The germline CDR1 and CDR2 sequences are SGHTA and FQGNSA. The CDR3 contains 14 residues. The full variable domain, completed using reference TRBV7-2 and TRBJ1-4, is GAGVSQSPSNKVTEKGKDVELRCDPISGHTALYWYRQSLGQGLEFLIYFQGNSAPDKSGLPSDRFSAERTGGSVSTLTIQRTQQEDSAVYLCASSRDPADEKLFFGSGTQLSVL.

This clonotype was picked up many times. V gene TRBV7-9 combines with J gene TRBJ1-2; D perhaps matches TRBD1 (6 bases). Trimming took off 5 bases at V and 4 bases at J, with 14 bases between the two ends. The CDR3 extends over 14 amino acids. CDR1 is SEHNR, CDR2 FQNEAQ, per germline (reference sequence). The CDR3 DNA follows: TGTGCCAGCAGCCAGGGGACCTACCTCTATGGCTACACCTTC. As protein: CASSQGTYLYGYTF.

This clonotype was seen ten or more times. This chain links TRBV20-1 with TRBJ2-7; D is uncertain. The CDR3 is 14 amino acids. The germline V gene encodes CDR1 DFQATT and CDR2 SNEGSKA (reference sequence). V dropped 3 bases and J dropped 2 bases, with 14 bases sitting between them. As DNA, the CDR3 is TGCAGTGCTAGCCGGACCGTTGGTCCCTACGAGCAGTACTTC. It codes for CSASRTVGPYEQYF.

This clonotype was detected ten times or more. The gene calls are TRBV6-6 and TRBJ2-7, with 7 bases that match TRBD1. Germline lookup yields CDR1 MNHNY and CDR2 SVGAGI (reference sequence). The ends lost 6 bases at V and 2 bases at J; junction bases unmatched: 13. The CDR3 runs to 16 residues. The CDR3 sequence is CASSRKTGSSPYEQYF. CDR3 DNA: TGTGCCAGCAGCCGCAAGACAGGGTCTTCCCCCTACGAGCAGTACTTC.

This chain connects TRBV9 to TRBJ1-6; a weak D match, TRBD1 (6 bases). CDR1 is SGDLS and CDR2 is YYNGEE in the germline V gene. The CDR3 length is 14 residues. V lost 1 base and J 8 bases, leaving 10 bases between the germline ends. CDR3 loop: CASSVTQGDSPLHF. As DNA, the CDR3 is TGTGCCAGCAGCGTAACACAGGGTGATTCACCCCTCCACTTT. The whole variable domain, filled in from reference TRBV9 and TRBJ1-6, reads DSGVTQTPKHLITATGQRVTLRCSPRSGDLSVYWYQQSLDQGLQFLIQYYNGEERAKGNILERFSAQQFPDLHSELNLSSLELGDSALYFCASSVTQGDSPLHFGNGTRLTVT.